This T cell receptor beta chain comes out of a study of beta chain features in type 1 diabetes. General study results and limits: All four CD4+ subsets of Type 1 diabetes patients contained TCRB CDR3s that were moderately but significantly shorter. In comparison with healthy donors, patients had naive, central memory and Treg TCRB repertoires that appeared more similar.

CD4+ naive, central memory, regulatory and stem cell-like memory subsets were isolated by sorting on CD45RO/CCR7/CD25/CD127/CD95/CD27. TCRB transcripts that were expressed got sequenced, as all of the isolated RNA had been reverse transcribed. Approximately 4 million reads on average were seen across naive, central memory and regulatory T cell samples. Clones were sequenced by immunoSEQ multiplex PCR, and TCRdb holds only the in-frame ones, with some missing. Here the sample spans around 690,000 clones, 12% being singletons. CDR3 length equals 14 residues. The ends lost 6 bases at V and 8 bases at J; junction bases unmatched: 9. In germline, CDR1 is LNHDA, CDR2 SQIVND (reference sequence). Concerning this clone itself: What it recognizes is unknown.

The sample taken for sequencing was naive CD4+ T cells from blood. This chain connects TRBV19 to TRBJ1-2; 10 bases line up with TRBD1. The source is a young man with type 1 diabetes. The CDR3 DNA reads as TGTGCCAGTAGGATGGGACAGGGGAAAGGAGGCTACACCTTC. It translates to CASRMGQGKGGYTF.